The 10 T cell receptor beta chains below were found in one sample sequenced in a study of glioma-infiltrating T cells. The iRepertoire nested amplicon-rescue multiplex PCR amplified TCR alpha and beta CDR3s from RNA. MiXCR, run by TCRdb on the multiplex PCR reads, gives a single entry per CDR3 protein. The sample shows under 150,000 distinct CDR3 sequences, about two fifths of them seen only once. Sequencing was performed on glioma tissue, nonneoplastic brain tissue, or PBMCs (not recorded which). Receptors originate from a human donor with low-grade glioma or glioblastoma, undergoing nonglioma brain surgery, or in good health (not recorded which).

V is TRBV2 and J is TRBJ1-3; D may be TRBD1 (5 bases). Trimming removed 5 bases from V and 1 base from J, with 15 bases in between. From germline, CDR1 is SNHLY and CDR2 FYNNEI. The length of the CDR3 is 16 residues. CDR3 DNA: TGTGCCAGCAGTATCTTAACAGGAGTTTCTGGAAACACCATATATTTT. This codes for CASSILTGVSGNTIYF.

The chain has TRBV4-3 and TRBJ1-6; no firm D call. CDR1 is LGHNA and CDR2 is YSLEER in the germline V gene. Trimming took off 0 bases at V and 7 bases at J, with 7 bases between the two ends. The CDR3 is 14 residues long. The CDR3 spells CASSQDQLNSPLHF. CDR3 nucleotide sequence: TGCGCCAGCAGCCAAGATCAACTAAATTCACCCCTCCACTTT.

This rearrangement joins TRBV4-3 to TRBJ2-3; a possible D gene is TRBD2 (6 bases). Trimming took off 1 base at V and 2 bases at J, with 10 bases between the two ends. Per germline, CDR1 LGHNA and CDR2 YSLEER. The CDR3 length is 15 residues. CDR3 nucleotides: TGCGCCAGCAGCCAAGCTAGCGCGCTCACAGATACGCAGTATTTT. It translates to CASSQASALTDTQYF.

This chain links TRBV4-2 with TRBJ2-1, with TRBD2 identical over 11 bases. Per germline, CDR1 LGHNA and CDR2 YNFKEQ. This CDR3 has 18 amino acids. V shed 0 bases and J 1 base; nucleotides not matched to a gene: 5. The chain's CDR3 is CASSQDRTSGGSYNEQFF. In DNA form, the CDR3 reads TGTGCCAGCAGCCAAGATCGTACTAGCGGGGGATCCTACAATGAGCAGTTCTTC.

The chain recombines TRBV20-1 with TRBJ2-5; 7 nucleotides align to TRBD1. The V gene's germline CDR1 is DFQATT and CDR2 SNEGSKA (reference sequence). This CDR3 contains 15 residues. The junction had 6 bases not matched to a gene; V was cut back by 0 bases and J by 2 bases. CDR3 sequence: CSARDPGQRQETQYF. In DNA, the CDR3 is TGCAGTGCTAGAGATCCGGGACAGAGACAAGAGACCCAGTACTTC.

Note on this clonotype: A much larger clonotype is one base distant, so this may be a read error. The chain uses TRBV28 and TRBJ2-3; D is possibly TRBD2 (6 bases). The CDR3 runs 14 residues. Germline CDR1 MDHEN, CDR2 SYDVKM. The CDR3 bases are TGTGCCAGCAGTCCTCTAGCGAGCACAGATGCGCAGTATTTT. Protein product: CASSPLASTDAQYF. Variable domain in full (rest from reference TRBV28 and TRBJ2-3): DVKVTQSSRYLVKRTGEKVFLECVQDMDHENMFWYRQDPGLGLRLIYFSYDVKMKEKGDIPEGYSVSREKKERFSLILESASTNQTSMYLCASSPLASTDAQYFGPGTRLTVL.

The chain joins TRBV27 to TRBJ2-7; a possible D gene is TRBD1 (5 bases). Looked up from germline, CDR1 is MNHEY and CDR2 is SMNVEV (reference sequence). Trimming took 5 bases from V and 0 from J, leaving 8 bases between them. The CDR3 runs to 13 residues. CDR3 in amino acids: CASSQQVSYEQYF. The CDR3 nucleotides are TGTGCCAGCAGTCAACAGGTCTCCTACGAGCAGTACTTC.

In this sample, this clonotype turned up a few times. CDR3 in DNA: TGTGCCAGCAGCTTAAACCCGACAGTTCAGCCCCAGCATTTT. It specifies CASSLNPTVQPQHF. V gene TRBV7-2 combines with J gene TRBJ1-5, with D possibly being TRBD1 (5 bases). Deletions cut 2 bases from V and 6 bases from J, with 11 bases between. The CDR3 sequence is 14 residues long. Germline CDR1 and CDR2: SGHTA and FQGNSA.

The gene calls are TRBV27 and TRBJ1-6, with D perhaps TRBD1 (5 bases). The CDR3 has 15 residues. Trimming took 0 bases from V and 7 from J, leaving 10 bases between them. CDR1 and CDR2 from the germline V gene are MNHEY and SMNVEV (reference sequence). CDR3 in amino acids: CASSLSGQANSPLHF. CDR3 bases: TGTGCCAGCAGTTTATCGGGGCAGGCCAATTCACCCCTCCACTTT.

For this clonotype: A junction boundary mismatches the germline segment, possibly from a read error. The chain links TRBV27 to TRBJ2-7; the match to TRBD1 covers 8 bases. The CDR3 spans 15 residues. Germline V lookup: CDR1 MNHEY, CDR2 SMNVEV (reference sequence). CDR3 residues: CAGSYSPQGAYEQYF. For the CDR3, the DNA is TGTGCCGGCAGTTACTCGCCGCAGGGGGCATACGAGCAGTACTTC.